Below, 19 T cell receptor beta chains from the same sample are listed, as sequenced in a study of OX40 agonist ivuxolimab in advanced cancers. The table came from immunoSEQ multiplex PCR; TCRdb's copy has only in-frame clones and leaves some out. Altogether roughly 26,000 clones are present, around 90% being singletons, with the ten largest covering roughly a fifth. The material sequenced was CD4+ or CD8+ T cells sorted from blood, taken in a trial of the OX40 agonist ivuxolimab. The source of these receptors is an adult with an advanced solid tumor such as melanoma, head and neck, liver or kidney cancer.

The rearrangement uses TRBV10-3 and TRBJ2-2; weak D call: TRBD2 (7 bases). Germline V gene sequence: CDR1 ENHRY, CDR2 SYGVKD. V was clipped by 9 bases and J by 6 bases, with 17 bases between them. CDR3 size: 14 residues. The CDR3 protein is CAIRSQGGSGELFF. The CDR3 region has the DNA TGTGCCATAAGATCACAGGGAGGGTCCGGGGAGCTGTTTTTT.

The V and J genes are TRBV27 and TRBJ2-3, with a tentative D call TRBD2 (5 bases). Germline V gene data show CDR1 as MNHEY and CDR2 as SMNVEV (reference sequence). The CDR3 spans 13 residues. Deletions cut 3 bases from V and 4 bases from J, with 8 bases between. The CDR3 region has the DNA TGTGCCAGCAGTTTTCGGGGTCCAGATACGCAGTATTTT. The encoded protein is CASSFRGPDTQYF.

The rearrangement uses TRBV14 and TRBJ2-7; 12 positions match TRBD1. Germline CDR1 and CDR2: SGHDN and FVKESK. The CDR3 has 16 residues. The trim removed 4 bases at V and 6 bases at J, leaving 10 bases unmatched. This chain's CDR3 is CASSLVSGTGGLEQYF. CDR3 coding DNA: TGTGCCAGCAGCCTCGTCTCCGGGACAGGGGGCCTCGAGCAGTACTTC.

This clone has just one count. The CDR3 here is CASSFAGSGNTIYF. Here the CDR3 DNA reads TGTGCCAGCAGTTTTGCGGGCTCTGGAAACACCATATATTTT. The rearrangement joins TRBV27 to TRBJ1-3, with D unresolved. Germline CDR1 and CDR2: MNHEY and SMNVEV (reference sequence). This CDR3 has 14 residues. V lost 3 bases to trimming and J lost 0 bases, with 6 bases between them.

The chain links TRBV6-6 to TRBJ2-7, with TRBD1 matching over 7 bases. CDR1 MNHNY and CDR2 SVGAGI come from the germline V gene (reference sequence). This CDR3 contains 14 residues. The J segment lost 1 base and the V segment lost 5 bases, leaving 5 bases of the junction unmatched. The CDR3 region has the DNA TGTGCCAGCAGTAACCGGGACAGTTCCTACGAGCAGTACTTC. Its protein product is CASSNRDSSYEQYF.

The gene calls are TRBV19 and TRBJ1-5, with a weak D call TRBD1 (5 bases). Deletions cut 6 bases from V and 0 bases from J, with 9 bases between. Germline CDR1 and CDR2: LNHDA and SQIVND (reference sequence). The CDR3 has 14 amino acids. The CDR3 is CASREGLSNQPQHF. CDR3 nucleotides: TGTGCCAGTAGGGAGGGACTTAGCAATCAGCCCCAGCATTTT.

This rearrangement joins TRBV6-1 to TRBJ1-2; D unclear. V lost 2 bases and J 1 base, leaving 11 bases between the germline ends. Germline-derived CDR1 and CDR2 are MNHNS and SASEGT. The CDR3 extends over 15 amino acids. Here the CDR3 DNA reads TGTGCCAGCAGTGAATTTACAGCCATTAACTATGGCTACACCTTC. It translates to CASSEFTAINYGYTF.

The chain joins TRBV13 to TRBJ2-7; 10 positions agree with TRBD1. V trimming: 7 bases; J trimming: 3 bases; junction bases outside the gene matches: 12. Per germline, CDR1 PRHDT and CDR2 FYEKMQ (reference sequence). The CDR3 totals 16 residues. The CDR3 bases are TGTGCCAGCACCCCTTCTAAGGGGACAGGGGTCTACGAGCAGTACTTC. Translating it yields CASTPSKGTGVYEQYF.

This chain links TRBV18 with TRBJ2-3; a possible D gene is TRBD1 (5 bases). From germline, CDR1 is KGHSH and CDR2 LQKENI. V lost 3 bases to trimming and J lost 0 bases, with 22 bases between them. The CDR3 has 19 residues. Here the CDR3 DNA reads TGTGCCAGCTCACCGTATTTTATGACAGAACAAGCCAGCACAGATACGCAGTATTTT. It is translated as CASSPYFMTEQASTDTQYF. Looking up the rest from reference TRBV18 and TRBJ2-3 gives the full variable domain: NAGVMQNPRHLVRRRGQEARLRCSPMKGHSHVYWYRQLPEEGLKFMVYLQKENIIDESGMPKERFSAEFPKEGPSILRIQQVVRGDSAAYFCASSPYFMTEQASTDTQYFGPGTRLTVL.

V gene TRBV6-5 combines with J gene TRBJ1-1, with D uncertain. The CDR3 sequence is 11 residues long. Per germline, CDR1 MNHEY and CDR2 SVGAGI. Trimming took off 5 bases at V and 7 bases at J, with 8 bases between the two ends. CDR3 DNA sequence: TGTGCCAGCAGTACCCGTATTGAAGCTTTCTTT. The encoded protein is CASSTRIEAFF.

This clone has a single count. The rearrangement joins TRBV5-1 to TRBJ1-1, with TRBD1 as a possible D gene (6 bases). V was pared by 0 bases and J by 5 bases, with 11 bases between. Germline CDR1 reads SGHRS; CDR2 reads YFSETQ. This CDR3 is 14 amino acids long. CDR3: CASSLGGGWTEAFF. The CDR3 region has the DNA TGCGCCAGCAGCTTGGGAGGGGGTTGGACTGAAGCTTTCTTT.

J is TRBJ2-7 and V is TRBV29-1; D remains unclear. Looked up from germline, CDR1 is SQVTM and CDR2 is ANQGSEA. The CDR3 sequence is 13 residues long. V gave up 1 base and J gave up 2 bases, with 9 bases separating them. The CDR3 here is CSVEVEIAYEQYF. CDR3 nucleotides: TGCAGCGTTGAAGTCGAGATCGCCTACGAGCAGTACTTC.

Sample share makes this clone medium-sized (0.01 to 0.1%). V is TRBV7-7 and J is TRBJ2-3; D is unclear. The germline V gene has CDR1 SSHAT and CDR2 FNYEAQ (reference sequence). The CDR3 is made up of 13 amino acids. V was clipped by 4 bases and J by 1 base, with 6 bases between them. In nucleotides, the CDR3 is TGTGCCAGCAGCTCCGGTGGCACAGATACGCAGTATTTT. As protein: CASSSGGTDTQYF. Drawing the rest from reference TRBV7-7 and TRBJ2-3, the complete variable domain is GAGVSQSPRYKVTKRGQDVTLRCDPISSHATLYWYQQALGQGPEFLTYFNYEAQPDKSGLPSDRFSAERPEGSISTLTIQRTEQRDSAMYRCASSSGGTDTQYFGPGTRLTVL.

The CDR3 here is CASSLSNRGWDTEAFF. The CDR3 DNA follows: TGTGCCAGCAGTTTATCAAACAGGGGTTGGGACACTGAAGCTTTCTTT. The chain couples TRBV27 to TRBJ1-1; 7 nucleotides agree with TRBD1. Germline-derived CDR1 and CDR2 are MNHEY and SMNVEV (reference sequence). With V trimmed by 0 bases and J by 3 bases, 7 bases remained unmatched. This CDR3 spans 16 amino acids.

The chain joins TRBV5-1 to TRBJ2-5; D unresolved. The CDR3 runs 14 residues. V was clipped by 0 bases and J by 5 bases, with 11 bases between them. Germline assignment: CDR1 SGHRS and CDR2 YFSETQ. Here the CDR3 reads CASSLADGRETQYF. CDR3 DNA: TGCGCCAGCAGCTTGGCCGACGGCCGGGAGACCCAGTACTTC.

The CDR3 DNA is TGCGCCAGCTCGAGGGGGATTTCCTACGAGCAGTACTTC. Protein sequence: CASSRGISYEQYF. The rearrangement joins TRBV4-1 to TRBJ2-7; a weak D match, TRBD1 (6 bases). Germline lookup yields CDR1 MGHRA and CDR2 YSYEKL. The CDR3 totals 13 residues. V was pared by 8 bases and J by 1 base, with 12 bases between.

The V call is TRBV27, the J call TRBJ2-2; no definite D call. Trimming took off 6 bases at V and 4 bases at J, with 9 bases between the two ends. The CDR3 is made up of 13 amino acids. Germline V CDR1 and CDR2: MNHEY, SMNVEV (reference sequence). The CDR3 loop is CASRTLGTGELFF. CDR3 DNA sequence: TGTGCCAGCAGAACTTTGGGCACCGGGGAGCTGTTTTTT.

The CDR3 region has the DNA TGTGCCAGCACCGAGACAGGGTTAGGCAATGAGCAGTTCTTC. Protein product: CASTETGLGNEQFF. The chain joins TRBV28 to TRBJ2-1, with TRBD1 matching 7 bases. J gave up 6 bases and V 7 bases, and 9 bases lay outside the gene matches. CDR3 length: 14 residues. Germline loops: CDR1 MDHEN, CDR2 SYDVKM.

V usage is TRBV28 and J usage is TRBJ2-5; tentatively, D is TRBD2 (5 bases). Germline lookup yields CDR1 MDHEN and CDR2 SYDVKM. The CDR3 has 16 amino acids. The V and J ends lost 4 bases and 4 bases respectively, with 19 bases between them. The CDR3 reads CASSSVRVSLGETQYF. CDR3 DNA: TGTGCCAGCAGTTCGGTGAGGGTCTCGTTGGGAGAGACCCAGTACTTC.